This T cell receptor (beta chain) was observed in a study of OX40 agonist ivuxolimab in advanced cancers. Sequenced by immunoSEQ multiplex PCR; TCRdb stores in-frame clones only, minus some. The sample contains about 2,200 clones, about 80% of which appear only once. This clonotype was sampled from an adult with an advanced solid tumor such as melanoma, head and neck, liver or kidney cancer. Source: CD4+ or CD8+ T cells sorted from blood, taken in a trial of the OX40 agonist ivuxolimab.

Here the CDR3 reads CASTPPSTNEKLFF. The CDR3, as DNA: TGCGCCAGCACCCCTCCCTCAACTAATGAAAAACTGTTTTTT. The chain combines TRBV4-1 with TRBJ1-4; D remains ambiguous. The CDR3 has 14 residues. Trimming stripped 7 bases from V and 0 bases from J, with 9 bases between. Per germline, CDR1 MGHRA and CDR2 YSYEKL.